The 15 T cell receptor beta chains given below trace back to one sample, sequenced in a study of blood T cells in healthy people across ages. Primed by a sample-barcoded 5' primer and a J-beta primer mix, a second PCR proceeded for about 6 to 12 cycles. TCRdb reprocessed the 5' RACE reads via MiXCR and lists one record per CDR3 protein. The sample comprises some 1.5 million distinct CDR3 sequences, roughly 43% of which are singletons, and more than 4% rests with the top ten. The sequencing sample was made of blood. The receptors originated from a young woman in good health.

The CDR3 loop reads CASSSRTGLAGPGELFF. The CDR3 DNA sequence: TGTGCCAGCAGTTCGCGAACGGGACTAGCGGGGCCCGGGGAGCTGTTTTTT. The gene calls are TRBV6-2 or TRBV6-3 and TRBJ2-2; 13 bases are shared with TRBD2. V shed 4 bases and J 6 bases; nucleotides not matched to a gene: 8. Per the germline V gene, CDR1 is MNHEY and CDR2 is SVGEGT. The CDR3 sequence is 17 residues long.

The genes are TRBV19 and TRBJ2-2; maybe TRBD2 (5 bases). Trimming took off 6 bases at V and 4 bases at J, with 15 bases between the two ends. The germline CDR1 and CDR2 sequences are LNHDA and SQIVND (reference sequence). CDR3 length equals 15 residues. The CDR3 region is CASSLTTGSTGELFF. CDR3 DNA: TGTGCCAGTAGCCTAACAACGGGGTCCACCGGGGAGCTGTTTTTT.

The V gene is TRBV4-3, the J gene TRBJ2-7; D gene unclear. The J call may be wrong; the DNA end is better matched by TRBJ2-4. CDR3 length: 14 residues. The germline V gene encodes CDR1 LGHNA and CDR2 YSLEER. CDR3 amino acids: CASSQEGGSNIQYF. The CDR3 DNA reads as TGCGCCAGCAGCCAAGAAGGTGGCAGCAACATTCAGTACTTC.

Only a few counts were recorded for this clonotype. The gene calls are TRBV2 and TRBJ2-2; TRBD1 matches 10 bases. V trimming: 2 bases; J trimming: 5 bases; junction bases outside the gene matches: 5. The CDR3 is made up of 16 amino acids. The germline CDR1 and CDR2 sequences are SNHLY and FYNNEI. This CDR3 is CASSEKKGQGTGELFF. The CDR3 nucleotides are TGTGCCAGCAGTGAAAAGAAGGGACAGGGGACCGGGGAGCTGTTTTTT.

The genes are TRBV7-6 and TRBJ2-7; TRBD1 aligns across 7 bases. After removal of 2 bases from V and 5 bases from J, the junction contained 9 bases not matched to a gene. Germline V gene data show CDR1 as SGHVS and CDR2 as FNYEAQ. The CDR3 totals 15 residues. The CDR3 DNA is TGTGCCAGCAGCTTAACAGGGGCCCCTAATGACGAGCAGTACTTC. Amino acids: CASSLTGAPNDEQYF.

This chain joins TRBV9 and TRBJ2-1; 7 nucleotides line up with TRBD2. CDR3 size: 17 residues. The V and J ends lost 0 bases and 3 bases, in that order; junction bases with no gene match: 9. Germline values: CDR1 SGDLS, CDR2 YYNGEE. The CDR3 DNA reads TGTGCCAGCAGCGTAGCTCTGGGGTCTAGCGGCTACAATGAGCAGTTCTTC. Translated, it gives CASSVALGSSGYNEQFF.

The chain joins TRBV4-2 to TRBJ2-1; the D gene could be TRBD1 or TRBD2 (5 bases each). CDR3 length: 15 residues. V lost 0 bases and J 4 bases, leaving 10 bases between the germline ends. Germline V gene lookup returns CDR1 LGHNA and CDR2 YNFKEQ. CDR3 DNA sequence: TGTGCCAGCAGCCAAGAGGCAGGGAGATACAATGAGCAGTTCTTC. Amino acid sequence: CASSQEAGRYNEQFF.

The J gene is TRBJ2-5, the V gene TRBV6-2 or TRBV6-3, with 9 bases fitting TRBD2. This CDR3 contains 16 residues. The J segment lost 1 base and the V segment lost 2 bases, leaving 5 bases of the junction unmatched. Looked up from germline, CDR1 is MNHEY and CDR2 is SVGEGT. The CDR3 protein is CASSYDAGGPQETQYF. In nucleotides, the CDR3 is TGTGCCAGCAGTTACGATGCGGGAGGGCCCCAAGAGACCCAGTACTTC.

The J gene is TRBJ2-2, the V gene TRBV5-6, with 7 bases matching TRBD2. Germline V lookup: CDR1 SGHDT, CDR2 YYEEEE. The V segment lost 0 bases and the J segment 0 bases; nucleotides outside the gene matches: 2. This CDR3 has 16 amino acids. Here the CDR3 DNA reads TGTGCCAGCAGCTTGGTCCTAGCGGCGAACACCGGGGAGCTGTTTTTT. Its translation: CASSLVLAANTGELFF.

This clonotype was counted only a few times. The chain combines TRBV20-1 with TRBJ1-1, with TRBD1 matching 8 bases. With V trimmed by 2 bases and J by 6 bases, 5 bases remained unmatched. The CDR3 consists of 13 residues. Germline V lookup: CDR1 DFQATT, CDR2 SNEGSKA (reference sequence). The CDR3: CSARSGGVAEAFF. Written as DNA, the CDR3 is TGCAGTGCTAGATCAGGGGGCGTCGCTGAAGCTTTCTTT.

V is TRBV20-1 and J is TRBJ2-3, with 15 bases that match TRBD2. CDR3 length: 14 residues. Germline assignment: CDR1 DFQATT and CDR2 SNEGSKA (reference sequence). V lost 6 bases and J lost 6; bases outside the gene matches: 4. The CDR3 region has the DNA TGCAGTGCAGGACTAGCGGGGGGGCGCGATACGCAGTATTTT. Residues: CSAGLAGGRDTQYF.

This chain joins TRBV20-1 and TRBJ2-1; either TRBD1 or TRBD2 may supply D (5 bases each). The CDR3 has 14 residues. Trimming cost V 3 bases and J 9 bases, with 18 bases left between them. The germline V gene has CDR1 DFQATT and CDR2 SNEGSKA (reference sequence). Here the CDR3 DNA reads TGCAGTGCTAGTCCACTTCTGGCTGGGGGTGAGCAGTTCTTC. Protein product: CSASPLLAGGEQFF.

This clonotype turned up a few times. DNA for the CDR3: TGCAGTGCTAGAGTAACCGGGACAGGGGGTGTCTACGAGCAGTACTTC. Its translation is CSARVTGTGGVYEQYF. This chain connects TRBV20-1 to TRBJ2-7; 11 bases match TRBD1. J lost 3 bases, V lost 1 base, and 8 bases had no gene match. Germline V CDR1 and CDR2: DFQATT, SNEGSKA (reference sequence). The CDR3 runs to 16 residues.

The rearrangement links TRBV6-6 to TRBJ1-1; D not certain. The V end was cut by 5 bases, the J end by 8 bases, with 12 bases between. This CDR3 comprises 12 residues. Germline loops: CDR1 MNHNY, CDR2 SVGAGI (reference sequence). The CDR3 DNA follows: TGTGCCAGCAGTCCCCAGACGAGAGAAGCTTTCTTT. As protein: CASSPQTREAFF.

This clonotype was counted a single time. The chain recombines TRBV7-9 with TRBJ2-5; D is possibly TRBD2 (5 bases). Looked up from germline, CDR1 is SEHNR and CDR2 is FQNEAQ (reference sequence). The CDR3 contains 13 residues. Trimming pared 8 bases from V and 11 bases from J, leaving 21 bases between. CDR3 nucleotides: TGTGCCAGCCGCCGGCCGGGAATTGATGAGCAGTACTTC. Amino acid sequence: CASRRPGIDEQYF.